The entry that follows covers one TCR beta chain sequence. Its specificity is unknown. The use of genomic DNA as template underpinned the TCR beta VDJ and CDR3 profiling. TCRdb re-analysed the reads in MiXCR, keeping a single row per CDR3 protein. The profile covers hundreds of thousands of distinct CDR3 sequences, with 55% to 70% appearing a single time and 3.5% to 4.5% taken by the ten largest. Per germline, CDR1 SGHKS and CDR2 YYEKEE (reference sequence). J lost 10 bases, V lost 2 bases, and 7 bases had no gene match. CDR3 length: 14 residues. The sample comes from a study of CD8+CD57+ T cells in acquired aplastic anemia. Study details: Isolated CD4+ and CD8+ cells, once sorted, yielded DNA averaging roughly 3.2 ug. Study-wide points: Common to patients and controls were twenty-nine CD8+ CDR3 sequences. No significant difference in CD8+ Simpson's diversity was found between patients and controls.

The chain couples TRBV5-5 to TRBJ1-2; 11 bases fit TRBD1. This clonotype was obtained from a human donor in good health, serving as a control. The source material was sorted CD4+, CD8+, or CD8+CD57+ T cells (not recorded which) from PBMCs. The CDR3 reads CASSLNRGQGVYTF. In DNA form, the CDR3 reads TGTGCCAGCAGCTTAAACAGGGGACAGGGGGTCTACACCTTC. The entire variable domain, with the rest obtained from reference TRBV5-5 and TRBJ1-2, is as follows: DAGVTQSPTHLIKTRGQQVTLRCSPISGHKSVSWYQQVLGQGPQFIFQYYEKEERGRGNFPDRFSARQFPNYSSELNVNALLLGDSALYLCASSLNRGQGVYTFGSGTRLTVV.